This T cell receptor (beta chain) was sequenced for a study of T-cell memory formation after mild COVID-19. Turning to the study itself: Most TCR clusters belonged to a single donor.

On this clonotype: As yet, its antigen is unknown.

5'RACE with constant-segment primers yielded barcoded, UMI-tagged TCR alpha and TCR beta cDNA libraries. MiXCR, applied by TCRdb to the 5' RACE reads, yields one record per CDR3 protein. The sample has 400,000 to 500,000 distinct CDR3 sequences, 20% seen once. General study findings and limits: Pre-infection memory harbored some responding clones, suggesting cross-reactive memory joined. Day 15 to 85 contracting clones showed balanced CD4/CD8; later expanders leaned CD4+.

The CDR3 spans 14 residues. Trimming took off 4 bases at V and 1 base at J, with 14 bases between the two ends. Germline V CDR1 and CDR2: SQVTM, ANQGSEA. The source material was PBMCs or a T cell subset sorted from them (not recorded which). This chain joins TRBV29-1 and TRBJ2-7; tentative D call: TRBD1 (6 bases). This receptor was taken from an adult woman who had mild COVID-19 (a few samples of this study predate the infection). Cell type and time point are not known. Written as DNA, the CDR3 is TGCAGCGTTGCGTTGACAGGTCAATCCTACGAGCAGTACTTC. Its translation is CSVALTGQSYEQYF.